The 9 T cell receptor beta chains given below trace back to one sample, sequenced in a study of early T cells in non-severe SARS-CoV-2 infection. Each CDR3 protein gets one entry after TCRdb re-called the 5' RACE reads with MiXCR. The sample carries some 98,000 distinct CDR3 sequences, over 15% recorded once. Input material: whole blood. The receptors come from an adult who was a healthcare worker with PCR-confirmed SARS-CoV-2 infection or an uninfected control (not recorded which).

This clonotype was counted only a few times. CDR3 in DNA: TGCAGTGCTATAGGGGGGCCCCGCACAGATACGCAGTATTTT. This codes for CSAIGGPRTDTQYF. This chain links TRBV20-1 with TRBJ2-3; D may match TRBD1 or TRBD2 (6 bases each). The CDR3 is 14 residues long. Germline lookup yields CDR1 DFQATT and CDR2 SNEGSKA (reference sequence). Trimming shortened V by 4 bases and J by 1 base, and 12 bases separated the two germline ends.

This chain uses TRBV6-5 with TRBJ2-7; 9 bases are shared with TRBD1. The CDR3 has 13 amino acids. V was pared by 6 bases and J by 5 bases, with 5 bases of the junction left unmatched. The germline V gene has CDR1 MNHEY and CDR2 SVGAGI. The CDR3 DNA reads as TGTGCCAGCAGGTCCGGGACAGGGCACGAGCAGTACTTC. Its translation is CASRSGTGHEQYF.

The sample holds a few counts of this clonotype. V gene TRBV5-6 combines with J gene TRBJ2-7; possible D gene TRBD2, 5 bases. Germline CDR1 reads SGHDT; CDR2 reads YYEEEE. V gave up 0 bases and J gave up 3 bases, with 13 bases separating them. The CDR3 is 15 amino acids. This CDR3 reads CASSLVAGSHYEQYF. CDR3 nucleotide sequence: TGTGCCAGCAGCTTGGTTGCGGGCAGCCACTACGAGCAGTACTTC.

The chain links TRBV20-1 to TRBJ2-3; 9 nucleotides match TRBD1. This CDR3 has 15 residues. V was pared by 0 bases and J by 4 bases, with 5 bases of the junction left unmatched. Germline V gene data show CDR1 as DFQATT and CDR2 as SNEGSKA (reference sequence). The CDR3 coding sequence is TGCAGTGCTAGAGATCCGGGACAGGGTCCAGATACGCAGTATTTT. Protein sequence: CSARDPGQGPDTQYF.

This clonotype was counted a few times. The junction and the germline gene differ at one end; a read error may be behind it. The chain joins TRBV7-6 to TRBJ1-3; the D is unclear. CDR1 and CDR2 (germline): SGHVS, FNYEAQ. This CDR3 spans 16 amino acids. The CDR3 loop is CASSRRNRDSENTIYF. In nucleotides, the CDR3 is TGTGCCAGCAGCCGCCGGAACAGAGACTCTGAAAACACCATATATTTT.

The chain carries TRBV29-1 and TRBJ2-7; TRBD1 might be the D (7 bases). Germline V gene data show CDR1 as SQVTM and CDR2 as ANQGSEA. Deletions cut 0 bases from V and 5 bases from J, with 14 bases between. This CDR3 is built from 14 residues. The CDR3 nucleotides read TGCAGCGTTGAAGATCAAGGCAGGGGGGACGAGCAGTACTTC. It yields the protein CSVEDQGRGDEQYF.

The chain is built from TRBV6-5 and TRBJ1-5; TRBD1 matches at 7 bases. CDR1 and CDR2 (germline): MNHEY, SVGAGI. Losses at the gene ends were 11 bases for V and 4 bases for J; bases not matched to a gene: 2. The CDR3 has 11 amino acids. Written as DNA, the CDR3 is TGTGCCGCAGGGGGAAATCAGCCCCAGCATTTT. Translation: CAAGGNQPQHF.

V gene TRBV7-4 combines with J gene TRBJ2-7; 14 bases are shared with TRBD2. The CDR3 is 18 residues long. J gave up 4 bases and V 3 bases, and 11 bases lay outside the gene matches. Per germline, CDR1 SGHVT and CDR2 SQSDAQ. CDR3 nucleotide sequence: TGTGCCAGCAGCTTGCGGACAGAAAGACTAGCGGGAGGGTACGAGCAGTACTTC. The encoded protein is CASSLRTERLAGGYEQYF.

V usage is TRBV7-2 and J usage is TRBJ2-1; D is undetermined. Trimming shortened V by 3 bases and J by 9 bases, and 15 bases separated the two germline ends. Looked up from germline, CDR1 is SGHTA and CDR2 is FQGNSA. The CDR3 is made up of 14 amino acids. CDR3 sequence reads: CASSFERILGEQFF. CDR3 bases: TGTGCCAGCAGCTTTGAAAGGATTTTAGGTGAGCAGTTCTTC.